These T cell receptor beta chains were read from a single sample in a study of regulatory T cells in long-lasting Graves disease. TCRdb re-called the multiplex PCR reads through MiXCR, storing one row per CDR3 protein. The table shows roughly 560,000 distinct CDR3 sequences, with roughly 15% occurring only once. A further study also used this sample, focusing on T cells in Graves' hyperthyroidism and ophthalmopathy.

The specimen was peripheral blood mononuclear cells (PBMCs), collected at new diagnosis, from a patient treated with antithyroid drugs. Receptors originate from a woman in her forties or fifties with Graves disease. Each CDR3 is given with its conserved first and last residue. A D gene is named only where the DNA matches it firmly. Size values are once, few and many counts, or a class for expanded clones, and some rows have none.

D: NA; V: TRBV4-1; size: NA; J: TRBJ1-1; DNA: TGCGCCAGCAGCCAAACCTGGTTTACGCGCGATAATCCCGAAGCTTTCTTT; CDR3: CASSQTWFTRDNPEAFF
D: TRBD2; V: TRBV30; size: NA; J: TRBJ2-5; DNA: TGTGCCTGGAGTGTTCCAGCGGGGAACCAAGAGACCCAGTACTTC; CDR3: CAWSVPAGNQETQYF
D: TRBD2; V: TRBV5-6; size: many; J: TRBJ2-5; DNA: TGTGCCAGCAGCTTGGGTCTAGCGGGGTATACGGAGACCCAGTACTTC; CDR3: CASSLGLAGYTETQYF
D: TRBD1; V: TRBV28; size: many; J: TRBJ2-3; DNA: TGTGCCAGCAGTTTAGAGGGGGCCGTAGATACGCAGTATTTT; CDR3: CASSLEGAVDTQYF
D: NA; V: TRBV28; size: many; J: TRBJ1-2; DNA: TGTGCCAGCAGTTTAAGCTCAGTGGGCACCTATGGCTACACCTTC; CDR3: CASSLSSVGTYGYTF
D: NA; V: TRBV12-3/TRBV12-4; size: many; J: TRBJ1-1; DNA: TGTGCCAGCAGCTTCGGCGGGGCTACTGAAGCTTTCTTT; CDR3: CASSFGGATEAFF
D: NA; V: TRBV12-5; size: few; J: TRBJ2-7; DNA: TGTGCTAGTGGTCCCGGCTGGGGGGAGCAGTACTTC; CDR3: CASGPGWGEQYF
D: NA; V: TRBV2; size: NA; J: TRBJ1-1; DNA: TGTGCCAGCCCACCACCGGATAGGGACACTGAAGCTTTCTTT; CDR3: CASPPPDRDTEAFF
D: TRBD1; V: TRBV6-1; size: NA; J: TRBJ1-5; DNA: TGTGCCAGCAGGGGGACAGTAGGACAGCCCCAGCATTTT; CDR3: CASRGTVGQPQHF
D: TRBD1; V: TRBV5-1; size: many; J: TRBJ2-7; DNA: TGCGCCAGCAGCTTACGGACAGGGGGGCTCTACGAGCAGTACTTC; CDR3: CASSLRTGGLYEQYF
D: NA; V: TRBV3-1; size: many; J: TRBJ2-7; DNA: TGTGCCAGCAGCCGCACCTTCTCCTACGAGCAGTACTTC; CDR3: CASSRTFSYEQYF